This T cell receptor beta chain came from a study of blood T cells in healthy people across ages. Overall study context: Per two T cells, template switching captured roughly one barcoded beta molecule.

A word on this clonotype: Its antigen is unknown.

Through a sample-barcoded 5' primer and a J-beta primer mix, a second PCR was run for roughly 6 to 12 cycles. TCRdb re-called the 5' RACE reads through MiXCR, storing one row per CDR3 protein. The data contain over 950,000 distinct CDR3 sequences, 35% to 40% of them singletons. Study observations and caveats: Researchers judged that diversity estimates from one million T cells fell short of true values. Naive CD4+ cell counts and diversity both ran higher in long-lived than in aged donors.

Trimming left V 5 bases short and J 11 bases short, with 18 bases between. CDR3 length equals 13 residues. The germline gives CDR1 MDHEN, CDR2 SYDVKM. This TCR was recovered from a man younger than 30 in good health. V and J are TRBV28 and TRBJ2-5, with D perhaps TRBD2 (6 bases). What was sequenced was blood. The CDR3 coding sequence is TGTGCCAGCAGTCTGGGCCGGGGGAAAGAGCAGTACTTC. Its protein is CASSLGRGKEQYF.